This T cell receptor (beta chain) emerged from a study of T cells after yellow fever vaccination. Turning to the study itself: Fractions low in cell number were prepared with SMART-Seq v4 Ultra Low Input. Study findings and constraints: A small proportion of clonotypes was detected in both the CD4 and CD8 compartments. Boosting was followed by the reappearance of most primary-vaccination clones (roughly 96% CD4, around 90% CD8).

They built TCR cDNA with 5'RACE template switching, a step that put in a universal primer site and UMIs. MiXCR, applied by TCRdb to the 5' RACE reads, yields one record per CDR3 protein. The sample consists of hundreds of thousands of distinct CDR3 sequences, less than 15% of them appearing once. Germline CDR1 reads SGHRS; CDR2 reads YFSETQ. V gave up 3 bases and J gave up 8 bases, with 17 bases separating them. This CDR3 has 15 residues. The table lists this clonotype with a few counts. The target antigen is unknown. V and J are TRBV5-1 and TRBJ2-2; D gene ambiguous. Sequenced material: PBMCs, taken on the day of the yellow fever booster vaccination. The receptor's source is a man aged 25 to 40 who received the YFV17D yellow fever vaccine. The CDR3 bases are TGCGCCAGCAGCTCAACTCAATGGGCAGGAGGGGAGCTGTTTTTT. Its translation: CASSSTQWAGGELFF.